Presented here are 8 T cell receptor beta chains from one specimen sequenced in a study of T cell responses to AZD1222 COVID-19 vaccine. The protocol was immunoSEQ multiplex PCR, while the TCRdb copy is restricted to in-frame clones and leaves out a portion. The sample includes approximately 150,000 clones, around 90% of them seen just once. Sample: peripheral blood, taken on day 0 of MenACWY control vaccination. These TCRs come from an adult in good health.

This chain links TRBV2 with TRBJ1-2; unclear D gene. V was cut by 4 bases and J by 2 bases, with 8 bases left in between. The CDR3 is made up of 13 amino acids. From germline, CDR1 is SNHLY and CDR2 FYNNEI. The CDR3 coding sequence is TGTGCCAGCAGTGGGCGCTCCAACTATGGCTACACCTTC. This translates into CASSGRSNYGYTF.

This sequence joins TRBV12-3 or TRBV12-4 and TRBJ2-1, with D perhaps TRBD2 (6 bases). Trimming left V 6 bases short and J 4 bases short, with 10 bases between. This CDR3 is built from 13 residues. CDR3 sequence: CASSRSGYNEQFF. The CDR3 DNA reads TGTGCCAGCAGCCGTAGCGGTTACAATGAGCAGTTCTTC.

This chain uses TRBV30 with TRBJ2-3; 10 positions agree with TRBD1. The CDR3 spans 15 residues. Germline CDR1 GTSNPN, CDR2 SVGIG (reference sequence). J was trimmed by 2 bases and V by 1 base; bases with no gene match: 3. The CDR3 is CAWSGDRGPTDTQYF. For the CDR3, the DNA is TGTGCCTGGAGTGGCGACAGGGGGCCCACAGATACGCAGTATTTT.

This chain links TRBV15 with TRBJ2-7, with D tentatively TRBD1 or TRBD2 (5 bases each). Germline V gene sequence: CDR1 LNHNV, CDR2 YYDKDF (reference sequence). This CDR3 has 15 residues. Trimming shortened V by 0 bases and J by 3 bases, and 12 bases separated the two germline ends. This CDR3 is CATSRDWDGDYEQYF. The CDR3 DNA sequence: TGTGCCACCAGCAGAGATTGGGACGGAGACTACGAGCAGTACTTC. The whole variable domain, remainder taken from reference TRBV15 and TRBJ2-7, is DAMVIQNPRYQVTQFGKPVTLSCSQTLNHNVMYWYQQKSSQAPKLLFHYYDKDFNNEADTPDNFQSRRPNTSFCFLDIRSPGLGDTAMYLCATSRDWDGDYEQYFGPGTRLTVT.

DNA for the CDR3: TGTGCCTGGAGTGTATCGGGCGATCAGCCCCAGCATTTT. The encoded protein is CAWSVSGDQPQHF. J is TRBJ1-5 and V is TRBV30; D unclear. V shed 0 bases and J shed 5 bases, with 8 bases lying between them. CDR3 length equals 13 residues. Germline CDR1 GTSNPN, CDR2 SVGIG (reference sequence).

The V call is TRBV19, the J call TRBJ2-1; D is possibly TRBD2 (5 bases). CDR3 length: 17 residues. CDR1 LNHDA and CDR2 SQIVND come from the germline V gene (reference sequence). Trimming stripped 6 bases from V and 0 bases from J, with 18 bases between. The CDR3 loop is CASSTRKEASSYNEQFF. The CDR3 coding sequence is TGTGCCAGTAGCACTAGAAAAGAGGCCAGCTCCTACAATGAGCAGTTCTTC.

V usage is TRBV5-1 and J usage is TRBJ1-2; D gene ambiguous. Germline assignment: CDR1 SGHRS and CDR2 YFSETQ. CDR3 length: 14 amino acids. Deletions cut 4 bases from V and 6 bases from J, with 16 bases between. The CDR3 region has the DNA TGCGCCAGCAGCCCACTGGCAACATCCGATGGCTACACCTTC. Translating it yields CASSPLATSDGYTF. Using reference TRBV5-1 and TRBJ1-2 for the parts outside the CDR3, the full variable domain is KAGVTQTPRYLIKTRGQQVTLSCSPISGHRSVSWYQQTPGQGLQFLFEYFSETQRNKGNFPGRFSGRQFSNSRSEMNVSTLELGDSALYLCASSPLATSDGYTFGSGTRLTVV.

The chain is built from TRBV10-1 and TRBJ2-1; maybe TRBD1 (6 bases). This CDR3 is built from 12 residues. V dropped 0 bases and J dropped 10 bases, with 7 bases sitting between them. Germline V gives CDR1 WNHNN, CDR2 SYGVQD (reference sequence). CDR3 in amino acids: CASSESGHEQFF. In nucleotides, the CDR3 is TGCGCCAGCAGTGAGTCGGGACACGAGCAGTTCTTC.